This T cell receptor beta chain comes out of a study of T cell responses to AZD1222 COVID-19 vaccine. Assay used: immunoSEQ multiplex PCR; TCRdb lists only in-frame clones, some missing. There are more than 65,000 clones in the sample; about 90% occur only once, and 5.5% to 8% lies in the top ten. The germline CDR1 and CDR2 sequences are KGHSH and LQKENI. This CDR3 spans 15 amino acids. Trimming at V came to 4 bases and at J to 8 bases, leaving 9 bases not matched to a gene. The TCR was taken from an adult in good health. The sample consisted of peripheral blood, taken on day 0 of AZD1222 vaccination. This chain connects TRBV18 to TRBJ2-1; 9 bases agree with TRBD1. In DNA form, the CDR3 reads TGTGCCAGCTCACTGACCGGGACAGGGACGTATGAGCAGTTCTTC. Its translation: CASSLTGTGTYEQFF. Based on the CDR3 plus reference TRBV18 and TRBJ2-1, the full variable domain is NAGVMQNPRHLVRRRGQEARLRCSPMKGHSHVYWYRQLPEEGLKFMVYLQKENIIDESGMPKERFSAEFPKEGPSILRIQQVVRGDSAAYFCASSLTGTGTYEQFFGPGTRLTVL.